What follows are 21 T cell receptor beta chains derived from one specimen sequenced in a study of blood T cell repertoires in COVID-19 (dated by TCRdb to 2020 to 2022). Library preparation used the immunoSEQ multiplex PCR assay. Drawn from immuneACCESS, this table holds only the in-frame rearrangements with V and J called that TCRdb kept. Clones are partly lost; checked studies trace under half to an unresolved V gene and leave the rest unexplained. For this sample the table gives roughly 160,000 clones, of which about 80% were detected only once. Together, the top ten hold approximately 12% of the sample. Sequencing input: PBMCs or T cells enriched from blood (not recorded which). The receptors originated from a man in his forties or fifties who had recovered from COVID-19.

V usage is TRBV6-2 or TRBV6-3 and J usage is TRBJ1-2; no reliable D call. The V and J ends lost 0 bases and 1 base respectively, with 12 bases between them. CDR1 and CDR2 (germline): MNHEY, SVGEGT. There are 16 residues in the CDR3. CDR3 amino acids: CASSYSQLTGNYGYTF. The CDR3 nucleotides read TGTGCCAGCAGTTACTCGCAGCTAACGGGTAACTATGGCTACACCTTC.

The chain carries TRBV19 and TRBJ2-7; 9 bases align to TRBD1. Germline lookup yields CDR1 LNHDA and CDR2 SQIVND (reference sequence). J was trimmed by 4 bases and V by 3 bases; bases with no gene match: 10. The CDR3 totals 16 residues. CDR3 amino acids: CASSMARRTGVYEQYF. The CDR3 bases are TGTGCCAGTAGTATGGCGAGAAGGACAGGGGTTTACGAGCAGTACTTC.

This chain connects TRBV15 to TRBJ1-1, with D unresolved. The V gene lost 2 bases and the J gene lost 3 bases, with 10 bases spanning the gap. Germline values: CDR1 LNHNV, CDR2 YYDKDF (reference sequence). The CDR3 is made up of 14 amino acids. For the CDR3, the DNA is TGTGCCACCAGCAGATCGGGAGGATACACTGAAGCTTTCTTT. Residues: CATSRSGGYTEAFF.

The rearrangement uses TRBV27 and TRBJ1-1; no clear D gene. This CDR3 has 13 residues. V lost 8 bases and J 1 base, leaving 11 bases between the germline ends. Per germline, CDR1 MNHEY and CDR2 SMNVEV (reference sequence). The CDR3 DNA is TGTGCCAGCCGGGTCAGACCGAACACTGAAGCTTTCTTT. The encoded protein is CASRVRPNTEAFF.

This clone was detected only a few times. V and J are TRBV10-1 and TRBJ2-7, with 8 bases identical to TRBD1. CDR1 is WNHNN and CDR2 is SYGVQD in the germline V gene (reference sequence). This CDR3 is 15 amino acids long. Losses at the gene ends were 4 bases for V and 2 bases for J; bases not matched to a gene: 7. CDR3 coding DNA: TGCGCCAGCAGTGTAACTAGACAGGGGCCCTACGAGCAGTACTTC. The encoded protein is CASSVTRQGPYEQYF.

The rearrangement links TRBV28 to TRBJ1-3; 9 nucleotides align to TRBD1. From germline, CDR1 is MDHEN and CDR2 SYDVKM. CDR3 length: 17 residues. The V and J ends lost 3 bases and 1 base, in that order; junction bases with no gene match: 7. The CDR3 loop is CASSLVFGTGSGNTIYF. The CDR3 DNA follows: TGTGCCAGCAGTTTGGTATTTGGGACAGGGTCTGGAAACACCATATATTTT.

The J gene is TRBJ2-3, the V gene TRBV9; 9 bases map to TRBD2. After removal of 0 bases from V and 1 base from J, the junction contained 9 bases not matched to a gene. CDR1 and CDR2 from the germline V gene are SGDLS and YYNGEE. The CDR3 runs 18 residues. DNA for the CDR3: TGTGCCAGCAGCGTAGGAATCGGGCGGGGGGGGCGCACAGATACGCAGTATTTT. Its translation is CASSVGIGRGGRTDTQYF.

DNA of the CDR3: TGTGCCAGCAGCCAAGATCGGGGGGTGGGAGAGACCCAGTACTTC. Its protein product is CASSQDRGVGETQYF. The rearrangement joins TRBV4-2 to TRBJ2-5; 7 bases agree with TRBD2. V lost 0 bases and J lost 4; bases outside the gene matches: 5. This CDR3 comprises 15 residues. The V gene's germline CDR1 is LGHNA and CDR2 YNFKEQ.

The V gene is TRBV20-1, the J gene TRBJ1-1, with D uncertain. The CDR3 has 11 amino acids. The germline CDR1 and CDR2 sequences are DFQATT and SNEGSKA (reference sequence). Trimming pared 3 bases from V and 5 bases from J, leaving 7 bases between. The CDR3 DNA sequence: TGCAGTGCTAGGGGAGGGACTGAAGCTTTCTTT. Its protein product is CSARGGTEAFF.

The rearrangement joins TRBV2 to TRBJ2-3, with TRBD2 matching over 12 bases. The germline V gene has CDR1 SNHLY and CDR2 FYNNEI. With V trimmed by 7 bases and J by 4 bases, 15 bases remained unmatched. The CDR3 loop spans 18 amino acids. CDR3 sequence reads: CASTPVTSGGDMADTQYF. The CDR3 DNA sequence: TGTGCCAGCACGCCGGTGACTAGCGGGGGAGACATGGCAGATACGCAGTATTTT.

Remarks on this clone: The germline gene is not matched at one end of the junction; a read error may be the cause. CDR3 sequence reads: CASGLFPGGCVF. CDR3 sequence (DNA): TGTGCTAGTGGTTTGTTCCCAGGGGGTTGTGTCTTC. V and J are TRBV12-5 and TRBJ2-1; 7 nucleotides agree with TRBD1. Germline V lookup: CDR1 LGHNT, CDR2 FRNRAP. CDR3 length: 12 amino acids. Looking up the rest from reference TRBV12-5 and TRBJ2-1 gives the full variable domain: DARVTQTPRHKVTEMGQEVTMRCQPILGHNTVFWYRQTMMQGLELLAYFRNRAPLDDSGMPKDRFSAEMPDATLATLKIQPSEPRDSAVYFCASGLFPGGCVFGPGTRLTVL.

The gene calls are TRBV5-1 and TRBJ1-3; 7 nucleotides line up with TRBD1. This CDR3 is 15 amino acids long. The J segment lost 0 bases and the V segment lost 3 bases, leaving 3 bases of the junction unmatched. Germline CDR1 reads SGHRS; CDR2 reads YFSETQ. The CDR3 loop reads CASSWGTVSGNTIYF. The DNA for the CDR3 is TGCGCCAGCAGCTGGGGGACAGTCTCTGGAAACACCATATATTTT.

This clone has a single count. The rearrangement joins TRBV7-3 to TRBJ2-3; 8 bases align to TRBD1. Germline V gene sequence: CDR1 SGHTA, CDR2 FQGTGA. V shed 5 bases and J 1 base; nucleotides not matched to a gene: 14. The CDR3 sequence is 18 residues long. The CDR3 bases are TGTGCCAGCAGCGCCCGAATCGGACAGGGCAATGGCACAGATACGCAGTATTTT. Translating gives CASSARIGQGNGTDTQYF.

The V call is TRBV6-5, the J call TRBJ1-1; TRBD1 might be the D (6 bases). Germline V CDR1 and CDR2: MNHEY, SVGAGI. The CDR3 spans 13 residues. Trimming took 9 bases from V and 1 from J, leaving 12 bases between them. The DNA for the CDR3 is TGTGCCAGTGGGCCGGACAGGAACACTGAAGCTTTCTTT. Translated: CASGPDRNTEAFF.

The genes are TRBV7-9 and TRBJ2-7; TRBD2 matches 11 bases. From germline, CDR1 is SEHNR and CDR2 FQNEAQ (reference sequence). Unmatched junction bases numbered 1, after V lost 0 bases and J lost 3 bases. The CDR3 has 15 residues. CDR3 sequence reads: CASSLATSGDYEQYF. DNA of the CDR3: TGTGCCAGCAGCTTAGCGACTAGCGGGGACTACGAGCAGTACTTC.

V is TRBV5-5 and J is TRBJ1-2; D is uncertain. The CDR3 is 13 residues long. V gave up 1 base and J gave up 5 bases, with 9 bases separating them. Germline lookup yields CDR1 SGHKS and CDR2 YYEKEE (reference sequence). Written as DNA, the CDR3 is TGTGCCAGCAGCTTGAACGAGGATTATGGCTACACCTTC. Translation gives CASSLNEDYGYTF. The full variable domain, in which reference TRBV5-5 and TRBJ1-2 provide the parts outside the CDR3, is DAGVTQSPTHLIKTRGQQVTLRCSPISGHKSVSWYQQVLGQGPQFIFQYYEKEERGRGNFPDRFSARQFPNYSSELNVNALLLGDSALYLCASSLNEDYGYTFGSGTRLTVV.

The CDR3 spells CASSYYRTAQDEQYF. The CDR3 DNA reads as TGTGCCAGCAGTTACTACCGGACAGCACAAGACGAGCAGTACTTC. This chain connects TRBV6-2 or TRBV6-3 to TRBJ2-7, with D perhaps TRBD1 (6 bases). This CDR3 spans 15 amino acids. Looked up from germline, CDR1 is MNHEY and CDR2 is SVGEGT. Trimming took 1 base from V and 5 from J, leaving 15 bases between them.

The chain uses TRBV4-1 and TRBJ1-4; D unclear. The length of the CDR3 is 13 residues. Germline values: CDR1 MGHRA, CDR2 YSYEKL. V gave up 4 bases and J gave up 5 bases, with 8 bases separating them. CDR3 loop: CASSPTPNEKLFF. The CDR3 bases are TGCGCCAGCAGCCCTACTCCAAATGAAAAACTGTTTTTT.

The chain uses TRBV2 and TRBJ1-2; D is ambiguous. V dropped 7 bases and J dropped 5 bases, with 14 bases sitting between them. Germline V gene sequence: CDR1 SNHLY, CDR2 FYNNEI. CDR3 length: 13 residues. The CDR3 DNA reads as TGTGCCAGCAAGGAGAGCCTTTTATATGGCTACACCTTC. Residues: CASKESLLYGYTF.

The rearrangement links TRBV5-4 to TRBJ1-6; no clear D gene. The V gene lost 0 bases and the J gene lost 0 bases, with 10 bases spanning the gap. CDR1 and CDR2 (germline): SGHNT, YYREEE (reference sequence). The CDR3 spans 17 residues. The CDR3 sequence: CASSLEPVPSYNSPLHF. In DNA, the CDR3 is TGTGCCAGCAGCTTGGAACCGGTCCCCTCCTATAATTCACCCCTCCACTTT.

Only a few counts were recorded for this clone. The chain combines TRBV19 with TRBJ1-2; D is uncertain. This CDR3 region has 14 residues. V dropped 5 bases and J dropped 7 bases, with 17 bases sitting between them. The V gene's germline CDR1 is LNHDA and CDR2 SQIVND (reference sequence). The CDR3 DNA is TGTGCCAGTAGTGGGGAGGAGGGTACGGCTGGCTACACCTTC. The encoded protein is CASSGEEGTAGYTF.